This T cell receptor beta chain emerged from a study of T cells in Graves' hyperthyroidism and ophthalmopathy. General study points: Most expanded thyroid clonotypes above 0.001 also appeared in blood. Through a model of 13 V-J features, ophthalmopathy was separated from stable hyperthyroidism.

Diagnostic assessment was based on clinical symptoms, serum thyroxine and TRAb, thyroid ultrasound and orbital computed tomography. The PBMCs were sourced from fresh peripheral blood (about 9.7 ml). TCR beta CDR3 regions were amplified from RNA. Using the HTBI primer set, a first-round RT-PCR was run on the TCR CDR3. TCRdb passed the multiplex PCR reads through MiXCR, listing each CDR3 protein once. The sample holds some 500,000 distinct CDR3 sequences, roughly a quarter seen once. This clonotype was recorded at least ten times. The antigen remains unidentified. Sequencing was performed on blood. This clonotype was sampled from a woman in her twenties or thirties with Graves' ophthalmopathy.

CDR3 sequence: CASSSGTGKETQYF. CDR3 bases: TGTGCCAGCAGTTCTGGGACAGGCAAAGAGACCCAGTACTTC. This sequence joins TRBV12-3 or TRBV12-4 and TRBJ2-5; 8 bases map to TRBD1. The CDR3 consists of 14 residues. The V segment lost 4 bases and the J segment 3 bases; nucleotides outside the gene matches: 4.